This T cell receptor beta chain came from a study of Ad26.COV2.S vaccination and SARS-CoV-2 variants. Turning to the study itself: Once, or twice with 56 days between doses, Ad26.COV2.S was given intramuscularly. Findings and caveats of the study: Vaccine recipients and placebo recipients showed similar non-spike TCR breadth. In vaccinated individuals, spike-specific CD8+ and CD4+ T cell responses reportedly displayed substantial breadth.

Notes on this clone: Its antigen is unknown.

Described treatment: roughly 19 received Ad26.COV2.S at low or high dose, single or two shots; 5 received placebo; per-sample allocation not given. Material that was analyzed had been drawn on day 63 after the first vaccine or placebo injection. CDR3 length: 15 residues. Germline V gene lookup returns CDR1 LNHNV and CDR2 YYDKDF (reference sequence). Losses at the gene ends were 0 bases for V and 3 bases for J; bases not matched to a gene: 3. Clones were read by immunoSEQ multiplex PCR, and TCRdb kept only the in-frame ones, dropping some. Here the sample spans about 400,000 clones, over 75% being singletons.

Material: peripheral blood, obtained in a trial of Ad26.COV2.S vaccine versus placebo. The chain carries TRBV15 and TRBJ1-1; 8 positions match TRBD1. The sequence was obtained from a person between 18 and 65 years old who received the Ad26.COV2.S COVID-19 vaccine or a placebo. CDR3 in amino acids: CATSRDDRGDTEAFF. The DNA for the CDR3 is TGTGCCACCAGCAGAGACGACAGGGGAGACACTGAAGCTTTCTTT.